Presented here are 15 T cell receptor beta chains from one specimen sequenced in a study of T cell responses to AZD1222 COVID-19 vaccine. TCRdb keeps only in-frame clones here, not all; method: immunoSEQ multiplex PCR. The repertoire has 100,000 to 150,000 clones, about nine tenths of them found once; the top ten carry roughly 7.7%. The source was peripheral blood, collected on day 0 of AZD1222 vaccination. These receptors all stem from an adult in good health.

The chain employs TRBV10-3 and TRBJ2-2; D ambiguous. The length of the CDR3 is 15 residues. The V end was cut by 4 bases, the J end by 3 bases, with 12 bases between. CDR1 is ENHRY, CDR2 SYGVKD, per germline. The CDR3 region has the DNA TGTGCCATCAGTGGTGGCCAGGAACACACCGGGGAGCTGTTTTTT. As protein: CAISGGQEHTGELFF.

This clone was counted only a few times. This rearrangement joins TRBV6-6 to TRBJ2-1; TRBD2 matches at 9 bases. V shed 5 bases, J shed 12 bases, and the junction held 11 bases outside the gene matches. Germline lookup yields CDR1 MNHNY and CDR2 SVGAGI (reference sequence). The CDR3 runs to 14 residues. CDR3 sequence (DNA): TGTGCCAGCAGTCCCCCCCATAGCGGGGGACGGCAGTTCTTC. Protein sequence: CASSPPHSGGRQFF.

The chain combines TRBV3-1 (or the pseudogene TRBV3-2) with TRBJ2-5; 13 bases agree with TRBD2. The germline V gene encodes CDR1 LGHDT and CDR2 YNNKEL (reference sequence). The ends lost 4 bases at V and 1 base at J; junction bases unmatched: 3. The CDR3 totals 16 residues. The CDR3 region has the DNA TGTGCCAGCAGCCCGGGACTAGCGGGACTCCAAGAGACCCAGTACTTC. Translation gives CASSPGLAGLQETQYF.

The chain is built from TRBV4-2 and TRBJ2-6; unclear D gene. Trimming removed 2 bases at V and 2 bases at J, with 13 bases between. This CDR3 spans 17 amino acids. Germline CDR1 and CDR2: LGHNA and YNFKEQ. The CDR3 here is CASSQSGNPPGANVLTF. The CDR3 DNA sequence: TGTGCCAGCAGCCAAAGTGGGAATCCCCCTGGGGCCAACGTCCTGACTTTC.

The chain recombines TRBV27 with TRBJ2-5, with a possible D match to TRBD2 (6 bases). Trimming pared 6 bases from V and 1 base from J, leaving 12 bases between. The CDR3 runs 14 residues. Germline V gene lookup returns CDR1 MNHEY and CDR2 SMNVEV (reference sequence). The CDR3 coding sequence is TGTGCCAGCAGGGACGGGGGATCCCAAGAGACCCAGTACTTC. It is translated as CASRDGGSQETQYF.

A single count supports this clone. This chain connects TRBV10-3 to TRBJ1-5; maybe TRBD1 (5 bases). Germline V gene lookup returns CDR1 ENHRY and CDR2 SYGVKD. V lost 0 bases and J lost 3, with 9 bases in between. The CDR3 extends over 15 amino acids. CDR3 protein: CAISESRAYNQPQHF. The CDR3 bases are TGTGCCATCAGTGAGTCCAGGGCTTACAATCAGCCCCAGCATTTT.

The chain recombines TRBV4-1 with TRBJ1-5, with unresolved D. From germline, CDR1 is MGHRA and CDR2 YSYEKL. Trimming removed 4 bases from V and 10 bases from J, with 11 bases in between. The CDR3 runs 12 residues. This CDR3 is CASSRVGGPQHF. The CDR3 nucleotides are TGCGCCAGCAGCCGGGTTGGAGGACCCCAGCATTTT.

This clone appeared once. As DNA, the CDR3 is TGTGCCAGCAGCCAGGGGGGGACAGGAATACAAGAGACCCAGTACTTC. It translates to CASSQGGTGIQETQYF. The rearrangement links TRBV6-2 or TRBV6-3 to TRBJ2-5; D may be TRBD1 (8 bases). Looked up from germline, CDR1 is MNHEY and CDR2 is SVGEGT. The CDR3 has 16 amino acids. V was cut by 6 bases and J by 2 bases, with 19 bases left in between.

This clone was observed once. This chain connects TRBV9 to TRBJ1-2; D is undetermined. Germline CDR1 SGDLS, CDR2 YYNGEE. V lost 3 bases and J 6 bases, leaving 21 bases between the germline ends. The CDR3 contains 16 residues. The CDR3: CASSGRQAGGVDGYTF. DNA of the CDR3: TGTGCCAGCAGCGGCCGGCAGGCAGGTGGGGTTGATGGCTACACCTTC.

The rearrangement joins TRBV5-1 to TRBJ2-1; tentative D call: TRBD2 (6 bases). V dropped 3 bases and J dropped 5 bases, with 9 bases sitting between them. CDR3 length: 13 residues. Per the germline V gene, CDR1 is SGHRS and CDR2 is YFSETQ. The CDR3 nucleotides read TGCGCCAGCAGCTCCGGGACTGACAATGAGCAGTTCTTC. This sequence encodes CASSSGTDNEQFF.

The J gene is TRBJ1-5, the V gene TRBV5-1; D remains ambiguous. V lost 4 bases and J lost 6, with 8 bases in between. The CDR3 length is 12 residues. From germline, CDR1 is SGHRS and CDR2 YFSETQ. The chain's CDR3 is CASSPGCQPQHF. CDR3 sequence (DNA): TGCGCCAGCAGCCCTGGGTGTCAGCCCCAGCATTTT.

This rearrangement joins TRBV4-3 to TRBJ2-2; D gene uncertain. V lost 4 bases and J lost 6, with 18 bases in between. The germline gives CDR1 LGHNA, CDR2 YSLEER. CDR3 length equals 16 residues. CDR3 DNA: TGCGCCAGCAGCCCAGAGGTATTAGGGCGGTCCGGGGAGCTGTTTTTT. Translated: CASSPEVLGRSGELFF.

The chain links TRBV15 to TRBJ1-2; D gene unclear. Per the germline V gene, CDR1 is LNHNV and CDR2 is YYDKDF (reference sequence). The CDR3 is 14 amino acids. The ends were cut back, 0 bases at V and 4 bases at J, with 9 bases in the middle. CDR3 region: CATSRDWVGYGYTF. The CDR3 DNA sequence: TGTGCCACCAGCAGAGACTGGGTGGGCTATGGCTACACCTTC.

A word on this clone: Other DNA sequences within the sample encode an identical CDR3. The V gene is TRBV7-2, the J gene TRBJ2-1; TRBD2 matches 10 bases. The CDR3 contains 15 residues. Germline loops: CDR1 SGHTA, CDR2 FQGNSA. V shed 1 base and J 7 bases; nucleotides not matched to a gene: 4. The CDR3 is CASSLGLAGVNEQFF. The CDR3 DNA sequence: TGTGCCAGCAGCTTAGGTCTAGCGGGAGTGAATGAGCAGTTCTTC.

The chain links TRBV5-8 to TRBJ2-1; TRBD1 matches 11 bases. V shed 6 bases, J shed 4 bases, and the junction held 6 bases outside the gene matches. CDR3 length equals 15 residues. CDR1 is SGHTS and CDR2 is YDEGEE in the germline V gene. The CDR3 sequence is CASTPDRGRYNEQFF. The CDR3 DNA sequence: TGTGCCAGCACCCCGGACAGGGGGCGGTACAATGAGCAGTTCTTC.